What follows describes a single T cell receptor beta chain. The source of the sample is a study of blood T cell repertoires in COVID-19. Study-level information: In each case, the material was cDNA or gDNA derived from T cells, B-cell-depleted T cells, or PBMCs.

TCRdb's copy holds only in-frame clones and misses some; the assay was immunoSEQ multiplex PCR. The sample lists around 170,000 clones, around 84% seen once, with about 7% in the top ten. This sequence was found in a man between 50 and 59 years old with active or convalescent COVID-19. The sequenced sample consisted of peripheral blood.

The CDR3 spells CASGLSGRLPDTQYF. CDR3 nucleotide sequence: TGTGCCAGCGGCCTTAGCGGGAGGCTTCCAGATACGCAGTATTTT. This chain joins TRBV27 and TRBJ2-3; 10 nucleotides line up with TRBD2. The CDR3 contains 15 residues. Unmatched junction bases numbered 9, after V lost 8 bases and J lost 4 bases. Germline lookup yields CDR1 MNHEY and CDR2 SMNVEV (reference sequence).